These 25 T cell receptor beta chains were all obtained from the same sample, sequenced in a study of identical twins. MiXCR, applied by TCRdb to the 5' RACE reads, yields one record per CDR3 protein. The sample carries 470,000 or so distinct CDR3 sequences, 20% to 25% recorded once. In addition, the sample was reused for a study of T cells expressing NK-cell markers.

The material sequenced was CD4+ T cells sorted from blood. The receptors here all came from a woman aged 18-29 years in good health.

This clonotype was counted between two and nine times. This rearrangement joins TRBV20-1 to TRBJ1-2; TRBD1 is a possible D gene (6 bases). The CDR3 contains 15 residues. From germline, CDR1 is DFQATT and CDR2 SNEGSKA (reference sequence). V was cut by 1 base and J by 7 bases, with 19 bases left in between. The CDR3, as DNA: TGCAGTGCTAGAGTACTCGGGACATTTCCGGGTGGCTACACCTTC. Amino acid sequence: CSARVLGTFPGGYTF.

The genes are TRBV7-9 and TRBJ2-7; possibly TRBD1 for D (6 bases). The CDR3 extends over 15 amino acids. From germline, CDR1 is SEHNR and CDR2 FQNEAQ (reference sequence). V lost 5 bases to trimming and J lost 0 bases, with 14 bases between them. Here the CDR3 reads CASSRPRDTSYEQYF. CDR3 DNA sequence: TGTGCCAGCAGCCGCCCGAGGGACACCTCCTACGAGCAGTACTTC.

The chain joins TRBV5-1 to TRBJ1-6; D ambiguous. Trimming pared 0 bases from V and 11 bases from J, leaving 12 bases between. Germline CDR1 and CDR2: SGHRS and YFSETQ. The CDR3 is 14 residues long. This chain's CDR3 is CASSLERNTTPLHF. CDR3 nucleotides: TGCGCCAGCAGCTTGGAACGGAACACAACACCCCTCCACTTT.

J is TRBJ2-5 and V is TRBV5-1; TRBD1 or TRBD2 may be the D gene (6 bases each). V was trimmed by 4 bases and J by 2 bases, leaving 15 bases between them. This CDR3 comprises 15 residues. Germline assignment: CDR1 SGHRS and CDR2 YFSETQ. The CDR3 DNA sequence: TGCGCCAGCAGCAAAACCGGGGGCCTTCAAGAGACCCAGTACTTC. This encodes CASSKTGGLQETQYF.

The table lists this clonotype with many counts. In nucleotides, the CDR3 is TGTGCCAGCAGTGAAAACCAAGAGACCCAGTACTTC. Protein product: CASSENQETQYF. The V and J genes are TRBV2 and TRBJ2-5; D is unclear. Per the germline V gene, CDR1 is SNHLY and CDR2 is FYNNEI. This CDR3 contains 12 residues. Trimming shortened V by 2 bases and J by 0 bases, and 1 base separated the two germline ends.

This clonotype was observed a few times. The chain has TRBV7-3 and TRBJ1-1; no reliable D call. V gave up 5 bases and J gave up 8 bases, with 15 bases separating them. CDR3 size: 13 residues. Germline values: CDR1 SGHTA, CDR2 FQGTGA. The chain's CDR3 is CASSPGSFIEAFF. The CDR3 region has the DNA TGTGCCAGCAGCCCCGGGTCATTTATCGAAGCTTTCTTT. Full variable domain (rest looked up from reference TRBV7-3 and TRBJ1-1): GAGVSQTPSNKVTEKGKYVELRCDPISGHTALYWYRQSLGQGPEFLIYFQGTGAADDSGLPNDRFFAVRPEGSVSTLKIQRTERGDSAVYLCASSPGSFIEAFFGQGTRLTVV.

The chain has TRBV6-1 and TRBJ2-3; 10 bases align to TRBD2. The CDR3 totals 15 residues. Germline V gives CDR1 MNHNS, CDR2 SASEGT. Trimming took 6 bases from V and 6 from J; bases not matched to a gene: 9. The CDR3 region is CASRPSGRGVDTQYF. CDR3 coding DNA: TGTGCCAGCAGGCCTAGCGGGAGAGGGGTGGATACGCAGTATTTT.

The J gene is TRBJ2-1, the V gene TRBV20-1; 7 positions match TRBD2. This CDR3 has 15 residues. CDR1 and CDR2 from the germline V gene are DFQATT and SNEGSKA (reference sequence). V lost 1 base and J lost 12; bases outside the gene matches: 15. The CDR3 sequence: CSARGSGGGYDGQFF. The CDR3 DNA sequence: TGCAGTGCTAGAGGGTCGGGGGGTGGCTATGATGGGCAGTTCTTC.

The rearrangement links TRBV29-1 to TRBJ1-1; the D gene is possibly TRBD1 (5 bases). The germline V and J ends were trimmed by 4 bases and 0 bases, with 9 bases remaining between them. The germline V gene has CDR1 SQVTM and CDR2 ANQGSEA. This CDR3 has 13 residues. The CDR3 region has the DNA TGCAGCGTTGCTTGGACACTGAACACTGAAGCTTTCTTT. This translates into CSVAWTLNTEAFF.

V usage is TRBV20-1 and J usage is TRBJ2-1; 11 nucleotides align to TRBD2. The trim removed 6 bases at V and 6 bases at J, leaving 10 bases unmatched. The CDR3 has 15 residues. The germline CDR1 and CDR2 sequences are DFQATT and SNEGSKA (reference sequence). The CDR3 loop is CSAERNSGRGNEQFF. The CDR3 bases are TGCAGTGCGGAGCGCAATAGCGGGAGGGGCAATGAGCAGTTCTTC.

The chain combines TRBV10-3 with TRBJ2-1; 12 positions agree with TRBD2. Looked up from germline, CDR1 is ENHRY and CDR2 is SYGVKD. The CDR3 length is 14 residues. J was trimmed by 3 bases and V by 10 bases; bases with no gene match: 4. In DNA form, the CDR3 reads TGTGCCACACGGACTAGCGGGGTCTACAATGAGCAGTTCTTC. Protein sequence: CATRTSGVYNEQFF.

Many counts were recorded for this clonotype. This rearrangement joins TRBV20-1 to TRBJ1-3, with 8 bases fitting TRBD1. This CDR3 is built from 15 residues. Germline CDR1 and CDR2: DFQATT and SNEGSKA (reference sequence). With 3 bases clipped from V and 0 bases from J, the junction kept 4 bases outside the gene matches. In DNA, the CDR3 is TGCAGTGCTAGGACAGGGGCGTTCTCTGGAAACACCATATATTTT. As protein: CSARTGAFSGNTIYF.

The genes are TRBV21-1 and TRBJ2-7; the table's D call TRBD1 went unverified against the DNA. TRBV21-1 counts as a pseudogene. CDR3 length: 12 residues. The CDR3 here is CASSSSRGEQYF. In DNA, the CDR3 is TGTGCCAGCAGCTCCTCCCGGGGGGAGCAGTACTTC.

This clonotype was counted only a few times. This rearrangement joins TRBV24-1 to TRBJ2-5, with 7 bases that match TRBD1. Trimming removed 7 bases from V and 3 bases from J; junction bases left unmatched: 4. This CDR3 comprises 13 residues. Germline loops: CDR1 KGHDR, CDR2 SFDVKD. CDR3 DNA: TGTGCCACCAGGAGGGGACAGAAAGAGACCCAGTACTTC. This translates into CATRRGQKETQYF.

This clonotype came up a few times. V is TRBV5-1 and J is TRBJ1-2; 9 nucleotides match TRBD1. V shed 3 bases, J shed 7 bases, and the junction held 7 bases outside the gene matches. This CDR3 has 14 residues. Per germline, CDR1 SGHRS and CDR2 YFSETQ. CDR3 loop: CASSSPGQGGGYTF. The CDR3 DNA reads as TGCGCCAGCAGCTCGCCGGGACAGGGTGGTGGCTACACCTTC.

This rearrangement joins TRBV3-1 to TRBJ1-1; D gene uncertain. V gave up 3 bases and J gave up 1 base, with 12 bases separating them. The CDR3 covers 15 residues. Germline CDR1 is LGHDT and CDR2 is YNNKEL (reference sequence). The chain's CDR3 is CASSHNGLENTEAFF. The CDR3 DNA sequence: TGTGCCAGCAGCCATAATGGGTTGGAGAACACTGAAGCTTTCTTT.

The chain links TRBV10-3 to TRBJ2-1, with a possible D match to TRBD1 (5 bases). Trimming shortened V by 6 bases and J by 6 bases, and 12 bases separated the two germline ends. This CDR3 is built from 13 residues. The V gene's germline CDR1 is ENHRY and CDR2 SYGVKD. The CDR3, as DNA: TGTGCCATCAGCATAGGGGAACTCAATGAGCAGTTCTTC. Its protein is CAISIGELNEQFF.

The sample holds a few counts of this clonotype. The rearrangement uses TRBV27 and TRBJ2-7, with 13 bases aligning to TRBD2. The germline V gene has CDR1 MNHEY and CDR2 SMNVEV (reference sequence). This CDR3 comprises 15 residues. J was trimmed by 2 bases and V by 6 bases; bases with no gene match: 4. This CDR3 is CASRSGTSGTYEQYF. CDR3 nucleotides: TGTGCCAGCAGATCCGGGACTAGCGGGACCTACGAGCAGTACTTC.

A few counts support this clonotype. V and J are TRBV20-1 and TRBJ1-3; D is unresolved. CDR3 length: 14 amino acids. The V end lost 0 bases, the J end lost 2 bases, and 8 bases lay between the germline ends. Per the germline V gene, CDR1 is DFQATT and CDR2 is SNEGSKA (reference sequence). CDR3 in amino acids: CSARDGRAGNTIYF. The CDR3 DNA follows: TGCAGTGCTAGAGATGGAAGGGCTGGAAACACCATATATTTT.

In its sample, this clonotype was seen a few times. The chain carries TRBV7-2 and TRBJ2-5; D is uncertain. This CDR3 region has 13 residues. Germline V gene data show CDR1 as SGHTA and CDR2 as FQGNSA. With 5 bases removed from V and 3 bases from J, the gap between germline ends came to 10 bases. The CDR3 spells CASSPPNKETQYF. CDR3 coding DNA: TGTGCCAGCAGCCCTCCAAATAAAGAGACCCAGTACTTC.

The rearrangement joins TRBV2 to TRBJ2-3; 14 bases line up with TRBD2. Germline V lookup: CDR1 SNHLY, CDR2 FYNNEI. V gave up 6 bases and J gave up 7 bases; unmatched junction bases: 6. This CDR3 contains 15 residues. The CDR3 region is CASSGLAGGRYTQYF. The DNA of the CDR3 is TGTGCCAGCAGCGGACTAGCGGGGGGTCGTTATACGCAGTATTTT.

The chain links TRBV4-2 to TRBJ2-3; the D gene is possibly TRBD2 (7 bases). The CDR3 is made up of 16 amino acids. Germline values: CDR1 LGHNA, CDR2 YNFKEQ. V was clipped by 1 base and J by 2 bases, with 13 bases between them. The DNA for the CDR3 is TGTGCCAGCAGCCAAGGATCCCGGGGGGCCACAGATACGCAGTATTTT. Translating gives CASSQGSRGATDTQYF.

This clonotype was counted only a few times. V is TRBV4-3 and J is TRBJ2-1; 7 nucleotides agree with TRBD2. V was clipped by 4 bases and J by 7 bases; unmatched bases: 10. Looked up from germline, CDR1 is LGHNA and CDR2 is YSLEER. CDR3 length equals 15 residues. The CDR3 reads CASSPSVAGKNEQFF. The CDR3 nucleotides read TGCGCCAGCAGCCCCAGCGTAGCGGGTAAAAATGAGCAGTTCTTC.

This clonotype was counted ten times or more. This chain connects TRBV7-2 to TRBJ1-6; TRBD1 might be the D (6 bases). V lost 1 base and J 9 bases, leaving 16 bases between the germline ends. CDR1 is SGHTA, CDR2 FQGNSA, per germline. The CDR3 consists of 16 residues. The CDR3 is CASSLDRAGEGSPLHF. The CDR3 coding sequence is TGTGCCAGCAGCTTAGATAGGGCAGGGGAAGGTTCACCCCTCCACTTT.

The gene calls are TRBV20-1 and TRBJ2-4; D call uncertain. Germline CDR1 reads DFQATT; CDR2 reads SNEGSKA (reference sequence). This CDR3 spans 13 amino acids. Trimming removed 3 bases from V and 0 bases from J, with 6 bases in between. This CDR3 reads CSASGVAKNIQYF. The CDR3, as DNA: TGCAGTGCTAGTGGGGTAGCCAAAAACATTCAGTACTTC.